A single sample is the source of the 6 T cell receptor beta chains below, sequenced in a study of a mutant IDH1 vaccine in newly diagnosed glioma. Time point indicated: week 35, safety follow-up. Topical imiquimod accompanied each vaccine dose, which consisted of 300 ug of mutant IDH1 20-mer peptide. Their target antigens are unknown. The table came from immunoSEQ multiplex PCR; TCRdb's copy has only in-frame clones and leaves some out. The table lists tens of thousands of clones, 80% to 90% of them singletons. The sample was PBMCs, taken from a glioma patient whose treatment included an IDH1 peptide vaccine. The receptors were gathered from a man in his forties with glioma.

The chain is built from TRBV5-4 and TRBJ2-3; D is perhaps TRBD2 (7 bases). Germline V lookup: CDR1 SGHNT, CDR2 YYREEE (reference sequence). There are 17 residues in the CDR3. V lost 4 bases and J 0 bases, leaving 18 bases between the germline ends. In DNA, the CDR3 is TGTGCCAGCAGCCCGGCAGGGGCGGGGGCTAGCACAGATACGCAGTATTTT. It is translated as CASSPAGAGASTDTQYF. Full variable domain (rest looked up from reference TRBV5-4 and TRBJ2-3): ETGVTQSPTHLIKTRGQQVTLRCSSQSGHNTVSWYQQALGQGPQFIFQYYREEENGRGNFPPRFSGLQFPNYSSELNVNALELDDSALYLCASSPAGAGASTDTQYFGPGTRLTVL.

V is TRBV19 and J is TRBJ2-3; the D is unclear. CDR1 and CDR2 from the germline V gene are LNHDA and SQIVND (reference sequence). This CDR3 region has 14 residues. Between the trimmed V and J ends, which lost 3 bases and 4 bases, there was a span of 11 bases. The CDR3 protein is CASSMGVYPDTQYF. For the CDR3, the DNA is TGTGCCAGTAGTATGGGCGTCTACCCAGATACGCAGTATTTT.

The chain joins TRBV28 to TRBJ1-5; no reliable D call. Germline V gene sequence: CDR1 MDHEN, CDR2 SYDVKM. CDR3 length equals 18 residues. Trimming took 5 bases from V and 1 from J, leaving 21 bases between them. In nucleotides, the CDR3 is TGTGCCAGCAGTCCCCTTTCGGCCCCGCGGGTAAGCAATCAGCCCCAGCATTTT. It translates to CASSPLSAPRVSNQPQHF.

The chain has TRBV15 and TRBJ2-5; either TRBD1 or TRBD2 may fit D (5 bases each). This CDR3 spans 14 amino acids. Germline-derived CDR1 and CDR2 are LNHNV and YYDKDF (reference sequence). Trimming shortened V by 1 base and J by 2 bases, and 8 bases separated the two germline ends. The CDR3 loop reads CATSRGGKQETQYF. Written as DNA, the CDR3 is TGTGCCACCAGCAGAGGGGGGAAACAAGAGACCCAGTACTTC.

The V call is TRBV4-3, the J call TRBJ2-7; 7 bases line up with TRBD1. Germline V gives CDR1 LGHNA, CDR2 YSLEER. The CDR3 totals 12 residues. Germline trimming cut 7 bases from V and 5 bases from J; bases unmatched to any gene: 5. The CDR3 here is CASKGAGHEQYF. DNA for the CDR3: TGCGCCAGCAAGGGGGCAGGCCACGAGCAGTACTTC.

V and J are TRBV21-1 and TRBJ2-7; the D call in the table, TRBD2, was not verified against the DNA. TRBV21-1 is labeled a pseudogene. The CDR3 spans 15 residues. CDR3 coding DNA: TGTGCCAGCAGCAAAGAAAGTCCTAAAGCCTACGAGCAGTACTTC. This encodes CASSKESPKAYEQYF.